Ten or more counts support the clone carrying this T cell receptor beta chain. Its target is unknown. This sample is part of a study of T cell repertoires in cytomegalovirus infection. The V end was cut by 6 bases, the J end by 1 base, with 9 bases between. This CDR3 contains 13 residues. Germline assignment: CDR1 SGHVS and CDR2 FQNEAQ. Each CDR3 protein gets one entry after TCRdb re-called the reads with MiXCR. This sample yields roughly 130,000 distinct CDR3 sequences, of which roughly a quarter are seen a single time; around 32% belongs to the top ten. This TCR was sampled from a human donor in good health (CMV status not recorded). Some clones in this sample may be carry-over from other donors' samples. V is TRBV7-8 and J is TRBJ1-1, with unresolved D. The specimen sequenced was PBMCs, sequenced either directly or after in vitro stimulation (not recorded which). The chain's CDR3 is CASSGLKNTEAFF. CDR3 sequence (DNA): TGTGCCAGCAGTGGTCTGAAGAACACTGAAGCTTTCTTT.